The subject of this entry is one T cell receptor (beta chain). Ten or more counts support this clonotype. Its antigen has not been determined. No base qualities exist here, and no much larger clone lies one base off it. The sample originates from a study of neurological immune-mediated disorders (dated by TCRdb to between 2018 and 2021). Looking at the study overall: Among the approximately 34 multiple sclerosis patients, relapsing-remitting MS accounted for approximately 31 and secondary progressive MS accounted for 3. Alongside PBMC samples, the set of 106 TCR-beta libraries contained longitudinal samples, technical triplicates, and paired CD4+ and CD8+ T-cell subsets that had been sorted. Each longitudinal HAM/TSP and healthy donor was sampled at 3 time-points spaced at about 3-40 month intervals. The cohort comprised 68 subjects: approximately 15 HAM/TSP patients, around 34 multiple sclerosis patients and 20 healthy controls. The study compared peripheral blood TCR-beta repertoires of HTLV-I-associated myelopathy (HAM/TSP) patients, multiple sclerosis patients and healthy controls using UMI-based sequencing.

The time point tag for this specimen amounts to: longitudinal time-point 3. For unsorted PBMC libraries, 2 million PBMCs were used after storage in RNAlater at -80 degrees C until RNA extraction. The multiple sclerosis patients were enrolled in a US clinical protocol that evaluated disease progression with magnetic resonance imaging. Peripheral blood was subjected to Ficoll-Hypaque density gradient centrifugation to isolate PBMCs, which were then cryopreserved in liquid nitrogen. The study at large found these results: No clinical or MRI features were associated with the MS cluster, and the authors said that larger cohorts are needed. In a phylogenetic analysis, the repertoires of 18 out of 34 MS patients fell into a single cluster of related CDR3 sequences, pointing to a possible signature at the repertoire level. The highest TCR clonal expansion was observed in HAM/TSP patients, whereas the lowest was observed in MS patients, even when compared with healthy controls. Across subjects, expanded clones never shared an identical CDR3 amino acid sequence, which suggests that the TCR-beta repertoires in every group were private.

cDNA was synthesized by template-switch 5'RACE using a primer carrying a 10-nucleotide random unique molecular identifier by which each TCR transcript was tagged. Every sequencing run yielded over 190 million TCR-beta sequences covering 15-18 subjects. The RNeasy kit was used for extraction of total RNA. Using the KAPA Real-time Library Amplification kit, TCR-beta VDJ regions were amplified with primers for the TCR constant region and the 5'RACE anchor. A first PCR added sample indexes and Illumina adaptors, after which a second PCR increased the library yield. After Ampure bead purification, the TCR product of roughly 650 bp was size-selected on a 2% E-gel SizeSelection system. Library quality was checked on a Bioanalyzer, concentration was measured with Qubit, and libraries were quantified with the Kapa Library Quantification kit before pooling. Paired-end 2 x 150 bp sequencing of the libraries was performed on an Illumina HiSeq 2500. To increase sequence diversity, about 25-30% phiX was spiked into each library pool. On the authors' methods: Quality-filtered reads were processed with the UMI-based MiGEC pipeline, which removed over 85% of raw TCR sequences during error correction. VDJ genes were aligned to IMGT germline references, and clonotypes were defined by unique CDR3 amino acid sequence plus V-J genes. Clonal expansion, Shannon diversity and CDR3 relatedness (CalcPairwiseDistances, ClusterSamples) were evaluated with VDJtools, and phylogenetic trees were built with CLCbio workbench. Expanded clones were defined as having at least 8 unique UMIs, based on coefficient-of-variation modelling across technical triplicates. TCRdb reran the public reads through fastp at Q25 and MiXCR, keeping productive beta chains. When rows share a CDR3 protein, they turn into one entry using the most common DNA and genes. TCRdb's processing, not the authors', yielded these V and J calls. Present in this sample are under 100,000 distinct CDR3 sequences, about 4% of which were seen just once. More than 5% of the sample rests with the top ten.

At the junction V is shortened by 4 bases and J by 3 bases, with 12 bases in between. The CDR3 sequence holds 14 residues, the cysteine and phenylalanine included. The read is trimmed to its CDR3 DNA, 42 bases read in frame from base 1. Per the germline V gene, SGHAT is the CDR1 and FQNNGV is the CDR2. This receptor was taken from a woman in her sixties or seventies with multiple sclerosis. The sequence links TRBV11-2 to TRBJ1-2, with the D gene too uncertain to name. Sequenced sample: PBMCs. The bases are TGTGCCAGCAGCTCCCCGCGGGTCTACTATGGCTACACCTTC. Translated, it reads CASSSPRVYYGYTF.